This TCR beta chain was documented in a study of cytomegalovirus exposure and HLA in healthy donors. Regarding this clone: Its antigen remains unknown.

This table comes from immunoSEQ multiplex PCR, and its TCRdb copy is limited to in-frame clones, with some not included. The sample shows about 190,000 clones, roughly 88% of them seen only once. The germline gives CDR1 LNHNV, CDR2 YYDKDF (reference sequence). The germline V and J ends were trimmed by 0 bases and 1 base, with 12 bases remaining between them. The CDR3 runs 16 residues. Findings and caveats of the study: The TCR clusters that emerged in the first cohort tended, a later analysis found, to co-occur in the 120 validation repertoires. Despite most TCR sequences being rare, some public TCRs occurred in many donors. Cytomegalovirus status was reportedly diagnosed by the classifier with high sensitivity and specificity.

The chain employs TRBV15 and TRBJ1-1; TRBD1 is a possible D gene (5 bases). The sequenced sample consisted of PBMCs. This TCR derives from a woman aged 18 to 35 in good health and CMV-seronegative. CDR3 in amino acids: CATSRDLGGANTEAFF. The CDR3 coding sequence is TGTGCCACCAGCAGAGACCTTGGAGGGGCGAACACTGAAGCTTTCTTT.